The 8 T cell receptor beta chains below come from one sample, sequenced in a study of blood T cell repertoires in COVID-19. Clones were sequenced by immunoSEQ multiplex PCR, and TCRdb holds only the in-frame ones, with some missing. The sample has some 59,000 clones, 80% to 90% seen once; the top ten hold around 1.6%. Sequenced input: peripheral blood. These receptors came from a man aged 60 to 75 with acute or convalescent COVID-19.

The chain couples TRBV28 to TRBJ2-1; D gene ambiguous. CDR3 size: 17 residues. The V gene lost 4 bases and the J gene lost 0 bases, with 16 bases spanning the gap. Per germline, CDR1 MDHEN and CDR2 SYDVKM. Here the CDR3 reads CASSSTIGRRSYNEQFF. CDR3 in DNA: TGTGCCAGCAGTTCAACAATAGGCAGGCGCTCCTACAATGAGCAGTTCTTC. Variable domain in full (rest from reference TRBV28 and TRBJ2-1): DVKVTQSSRYLVKRTGEKVFLECVQDMDHENMFWYRQDPGLGLRLIYFSYDVKMKEKGDIPEGYSVSREKKERFSLILESASTNQTSMYLCASSSTIGRRSYNEQFFGPGTRLTVL.

This chain links TRBV6-4 with TRBJ2-3, with TRBD2 as a possible D gene (5 bases). V was clipped by 0 bases and J by 2 bases, with 9 bases between them. CDR1 is MRHNA, CDR2 SNTAGT, per germline. The CDR3 has 15 residues. The CDR3 nucleotides are TGTGCCAGCAGTGACTCCGGACTTAACACAGATACGCAGTATTTT. Its translation: CASSDSGLNTDTQYF.

This sequence joins TRBV5-6 and TRBJ1-1; 10 bases map to TRBD1. The CDR3 runs to 16 residues. The J segment lost 3 bases and the V segment lost 4 bases, leaving 9 bases of the junction unmatched. Germline CDR1 is SGHDT and CDR2 is YYEEEE. CDR3 DNA: TGTGCCAGCAGCCGCGACAGGGGGCGCCAGGACACTGAAGCTTTCTTT. Translated, it gives CASSRDRGRQDTEAFF.

V and J are TRBV19 and TRBJ1-3; D perhaps matches TRBD1 (5 bases). V lost 5 bases and J 2 bases, leaving 16 bases between the germline ends. From germline, CDR1 is LNHDA and CDR2 SQIVND (reference sequence). The CDR3 is 16 residues long. The CDR3 coding sequence is TGTGCCAGTAGTCTACCTATGGGGCTAGCTGGAAACACCATATATTTT. Translating gives CASSLPMGLAGNTIYF.

The chain couples TRBV4-1 to TRBJ1-6; no clear D gene. V lost 2 bases to trimming and J lost 0 bases, with 8 bases between them. CDR1 and CDR2 (germline): MGHRA, YSYEKL. The length of the CDR3 is 16 residues. In DNA form, the CDR3 reads TGCGCCAGCAGCCAAAACCCGAGCTCCTATAATTCACCCCTCCACTTT. Translated: CASSQNPSSYNSPLHF.

The genes are TRBV6-6 and TRBJ1-1; D uncertain. Trimming cost V 6 bases and J 6 bases, with 5 bases left between them. The CDR3 covers 10 residues. The germline CDR1 and CDR2 sequences are MNHNY and SVGAGI (reference sequence). The CDR3 protein is CASRRAEAFF. In DNA, the CDR3 is TGTGCCAGCAGGAGGGCTGAAGCTTTCTTT.

The rearrangement links TRBV5-1 to TRBJ1-4; D unclear. The CDR3 loop spans 15 amino acids. Trimming took off 3 bases at V and 6 bases at J, with 15 bases between the two ends. Germline loops: CDR1 SGHRS, CDR2 YFSETQ. CDR3 in DNA: TGCGCCAGCAGCTCCAAATACGGCGGGGATGAAAAACTGTTTTTT. Its protein is CASSSKYGGDEKLFF.

The chain employs TRBV6-1 and TRBJ1-2; D not certain. The germline V and J ends were trimmed by 3 bases and 5 bases, with 7 bases remaining between them. The CDR3 is made up of 12 amino acids. CDR1 and CDR2 (germline): MNHNS, SASEGT. In nucleotides, the CDR3 is TGTGCCAGCAGTGACAGGAAATATGGCTACACCTTC. It is translated as CASSDRKYGYTF.